This T cell receptor beta chain was sequenced in a study of shared clonotypes between healthy human individuals (dated by TCRdb to the early 2020s). With respect to the entire study: The cohort included a few men and a couple of women between 18 and 49 years of age. To estimate repertoire size and how much clonotype sharing occurs between individuals, the study deeply sequenced the blood TCR repertoires of 5 or 6 healthy adults. Libraries were prepared and TCR repertoires were sequenced by different laboratories using diverse techniques, in order to increase sequencing depth and limit assay-specific biases. Each donor's leukapheresis produced roughly between about 0.8 and 8.9 billion PBMCs.

Comment on this clone: No antigen is known for it. No much larger clonotype is one base removed from it; base qualities were not supplied.

Using the deep immunoSEQ assay, TCR CDR3 regions were amplified from genomic DNA by multiplex PCR. Extracted genomic DNA from each cell subset was distributed evenly across all wells of several immunoSEQ 96-well plates, and each plate was treated as a replicate. For unsorted PBMC, each replicate PCR was loaded with approximately 330 ng genomic DNA, equivalent to about 30,000 T cell genomes. Ten immunoSEQ deep assay plates were used to sequence the unsorted PBMC genomic DNA. The purified libraries were quantified using a Qubit 3.0 fluorometer, sized with a Bioanalyzer 2100, and then quantified again using the KAPA Library Quantification kit. Every immunoSEQ 96-well plate was sequenced on a dedicated single-read 150-cycle Illumina NextSeq 550 flow cell. In the authors' own workflow: The immunoSEQ output contained only junctional sequences without quality scores, so filtering could not match that applied to full-length reads. Sequences were annotated with PyIR, a Python wrapper for IgBLAST v1.9, and V/J genes and CDR3 were assigned using IMGT germline references. Reads were filtered out if the reads had weak V/J assignments (E-value above 1e-6), no CDR3, stop codons, out-of-frame junctions, or ambiguous translated residues. A V3J clonotype was defined by an identical inferred V gene, J gene, and CDR3 amino acid sequence. The percentage overlap between two repertoires was calculated by dividing the number of shared unique clonotypes by the size of the smaller repertoire. Richness of each repertoire was evaluated using RTK rarefaction, the Chao1 estimator, and Recon v2.1 estimates of unobserved clonotypes. TCRdb carries this immuneACCESS record with in-frame sequences only. Its versions omit some clonotypes, under half of them owing to an unresolved V gene in the studies checked, with the rest unexplained. That table supplies the V and J calls and clone size; D and trimming were determined from the DNA. The sample table lists over 400,000 clones, roughly 80% of them with a count of one. The top ten hold about 11% of the sample.

The paper's findings and limits, for the study overall: Pairwise subsampling indicated that sequencing depth was expected to affect the degree of clonotype sharing among donors. Sampling was restricted to blood, and TCR repertoires in tissue are likely to differ from TCR repertoires in blood. The genetic and exposure-history diversity represented was limited by the small number of donors.

The donors were healthy, HIV-negative adults with no recently reported acute infections or vaccinations. All donors were Caucasian adults living in Nashville, Tennessee, USA. In the unsorted samples, tens of millions of PBMCs were counted, and genomic DNA was extracted using the QIAamp DNA Blood Mini kit. Blood was obtained by leukapheresis, after which PBMCs were separated by Ficoll-Histopaque density gradient centrifugation and cryopreserved in liquid nitrogen vapor phase. CDR1 and CDR2 are drawn from the germline V gene: SGHRS, YFSETQ. Its CDR3 holds 15 amino acids, cysteine through phenylalanine. This entry keeps only the CDR3 DNA: 45 bases, framed from base 1. Trimming removed 3 bases from V and 7 bases from J, leaving 16 bases between the germline ends.

The receptor was derived from a woman in her forties in good health. Some clones in this sample may be carry-over from other donors' samples. The rearranged segments are TRBV5-1 and TRBJ1-4; TRBD1 could be the D gene, as 6 bases match. What was sequenced was PBMCs. The CDR3: CASSSTGTTGEKLFF. The nucleotide sequence reads as follows: TGCGCCAGCAGCTCAACAGGGACCACGGGTGAAAAACTGTTTTTT. With all but the CDR3 taken from the reference TRBV5-1 and TRBJ1-4 genes, the full variable domain is: KAGVTQTPRYLIKTRGQQVTLSCSPISGHRSVSWYQQTPGQGLQFLFEYFSETQRNKGNFPGRFSGRQFSNSRSEMNVSTLELGDSALYLCASSSTGTTGEKLFFGSGTQLSVL.